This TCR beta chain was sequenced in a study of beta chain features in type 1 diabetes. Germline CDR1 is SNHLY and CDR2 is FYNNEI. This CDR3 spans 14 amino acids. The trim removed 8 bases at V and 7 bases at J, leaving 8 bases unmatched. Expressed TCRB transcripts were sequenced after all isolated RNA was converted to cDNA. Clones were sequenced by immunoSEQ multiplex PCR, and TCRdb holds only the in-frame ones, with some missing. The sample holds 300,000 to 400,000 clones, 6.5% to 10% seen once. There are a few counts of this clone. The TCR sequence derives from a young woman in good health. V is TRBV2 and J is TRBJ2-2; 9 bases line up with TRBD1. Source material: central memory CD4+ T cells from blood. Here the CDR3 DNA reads TGTGCCAGCGGTAGACAGGGGGGACGCGGGGAGCTGTTTTTT. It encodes CASGRQGGRGELFF.